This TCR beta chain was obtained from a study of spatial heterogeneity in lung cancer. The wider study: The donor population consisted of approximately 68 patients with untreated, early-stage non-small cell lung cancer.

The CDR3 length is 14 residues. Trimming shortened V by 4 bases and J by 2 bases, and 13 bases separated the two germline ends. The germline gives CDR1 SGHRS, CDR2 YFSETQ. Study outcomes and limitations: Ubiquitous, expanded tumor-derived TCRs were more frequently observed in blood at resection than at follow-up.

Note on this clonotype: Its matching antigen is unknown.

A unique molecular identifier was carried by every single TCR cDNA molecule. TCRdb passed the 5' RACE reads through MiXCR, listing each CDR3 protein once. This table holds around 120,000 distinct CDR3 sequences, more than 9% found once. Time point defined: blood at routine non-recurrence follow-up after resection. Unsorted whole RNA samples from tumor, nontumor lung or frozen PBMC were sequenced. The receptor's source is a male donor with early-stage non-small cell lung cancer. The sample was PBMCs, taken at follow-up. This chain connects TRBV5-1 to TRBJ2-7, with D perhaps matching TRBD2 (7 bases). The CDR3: CASSPGGRAYEQYF. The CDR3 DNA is TGCGCCAGCAGCCCGGGGGGCAGGGCCTACGAGCAGTACTTC.